This TCR beta chain is from a study of blood T cell repertoires in COVID-19. Trimming took 1 base from V and 5 from J, leaving 14 bases between them. CDR1 and CDR2 (germline): LGHNA, YSLEER. The CDR3 length is 15 residues. The study drew participants aged about 18 to 95 years from about two dozen US areas. The authors' processing: Cell counts per sample came from amplifying reference gene primers. Sequencing used immunoSEQ multiplex PCR; TCRdb keeps in-frame clones, though not all of them. Clone size and V and J calls were adopted from that table, with D and trimming inferred from the DNA. The sample has hundreds of thousands of clones, about 90% seen once. About this clone: Other DNA sequences in this specimen translate into the identical CDR3.

Sequencing used PBMCs or T cells enriched from blood (not recorded which). The V gene is TRBV4-3, the J gene TRBJ1-1, with D possibly being TRBD1 (6 bases). This sequence was found in a woman in her 50s in a cohort exposed to, infected with or recovered from COVID-19 (not recorded which). CDR3 bases: TGCGCCAGCAGCCAAGGGGCGGACAGTGGGACTGAAGCTTTCTTT. It encodes CASSQGADSGTEAFF.